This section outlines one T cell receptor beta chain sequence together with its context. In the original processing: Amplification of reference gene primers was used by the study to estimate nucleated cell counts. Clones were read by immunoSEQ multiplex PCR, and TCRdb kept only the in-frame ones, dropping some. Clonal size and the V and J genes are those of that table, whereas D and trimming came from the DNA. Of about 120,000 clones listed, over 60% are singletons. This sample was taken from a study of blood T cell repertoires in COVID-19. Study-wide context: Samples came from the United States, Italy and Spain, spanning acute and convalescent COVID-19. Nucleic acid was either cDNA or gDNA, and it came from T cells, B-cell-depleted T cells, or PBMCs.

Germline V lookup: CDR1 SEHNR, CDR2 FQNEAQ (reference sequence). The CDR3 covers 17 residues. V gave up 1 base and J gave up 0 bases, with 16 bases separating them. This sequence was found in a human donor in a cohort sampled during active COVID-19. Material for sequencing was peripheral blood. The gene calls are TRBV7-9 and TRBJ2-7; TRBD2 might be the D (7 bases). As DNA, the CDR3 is TGTGCCAGCAGCTTAGTGGGGGGGACATCTTACTCCTACGAGCAGTACTTC. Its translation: CASSLVGGTSYSYEQYF.